This entry features one TCR beta chain sequence. Its specific antigen is unknown. Per-base quality was not reported, and no clone a single base away is much larger than it. What the time point label conveys for this sample: after dendritic cell vaccination, including at tumor progression/relapse. To be selected, patients needed enough residual fresh-frozen tumor tissue and more than two years of available survival data. Although molecular status otherwise differed among the glioblastoma patients, no patient had an isocitrate dehydrogenase mutation. PBMC collection took place before vaccination, two weeks after the third vaccination, and at tumor progression if progression occurred. The Qiagen DNeasy Blood extraction Kit was used to extract genomic DNA. The record originates from a study of glioma-infiltrating T cells after dendritic cell vaccination (TCRdb year 2016). For context, the study as a whole: Of the approximately 15 glioblastoma patients in the cohort, all drawn from Phase I and II dendritic cell vaccination trials, 9 were newly diagnosed and 6 had recurrent disease. Between about 2002 and 2012, the patients were given dendritic cell vaccination pulsed with autologous tumor lysate. The vaccine consisted of monocyte-derived dendritic cells cultured seven to eight days with IL-4 and GM-CSF, then pulsed overnight with autologous tumor lysate. Three intradermal dendritic cell vaccine injections were administered to patients at biweekly intervals in the arm below the axilla. Deep sequencing of TCR beta CDR3 regions was used to quantify tumor-infiltrating lymphocyte content and compare tumor and blood repertoires in dendritic cell-vaccinated glioblastoma patients. Survival after dendritic cell vaccination was correlated with TCR sequencing metrics, such as TIL content and the overlap between tumor and blood repertoires.

The immunoSEQ assay amplified TCRB CDR3 regions from roughly 2 micrograms of genomic DNA, or from all available DNA when less than that amount was available. The multiplex PCR relied on 60 forward primers for TCR V beta segments and 13 reverse primers for J beta segments. To estimate the number of reads per starting template, synthetic control templates were added to each sample at limiting dilution. The Illumina HiSeq System generated 87 bp sequencing reads. For the original study's pipeline: PCR and sequencing errors were removed by a nearest neighbor algorithm that merged closely related sequences. TCR overlap was measured as the percentage of unique tumor TCR beta sequences that were also present in the peripheral blood of the same patient. What TCRdb holds here is the immuneACCESS table cut down to in-frame rearrangements. Part of the clones is not present; checked against another copy, under half of the missing clones reflect an unresolved V gene, and the others are unexplained. The DNA gave D and trimming, while V, J and clone size come from that table. The sample table lists 85,000 to 100,000 clones, about 85% of them with a count of one. 8.5% of the sample is in the top ten clones.

Summary of the overall study and its limitations: Longer time to progression and overall survival after dendritic cell vaccination were predicted by higher estimated pretreatment TIL content. The TCR overlap response model with three groups was called speculative and said to need prospective validation. The cohort was small and heterogeneous, only a few patients had full blood and tumor sets, and even fewer had initial-recurrent tumor pairs. TCR clonality showed no direct relationship with survival, which suggests that a diverse polyclonal response may be important.

This material consisted of blood, taken after dendritic cell vaccination. The receptor comes from a human donor with glioblastoma.

CDR3 reads: CASSQDSDGSGANYGYTF. The DNA is as follows: TGCGCCAGCAGCCAAGATAGCGACGGATCGGGGGCTAACTATGGCTACACCTTC. Here the chain combines TRBV4-3 and TRBJ1-2; TRBD1 is a possible D gene, resting on 5 matching bases. Counted from cysteine to phenylalanine, this CDR3 has 18 amino acids. The only DNA kept is the CDR3, 54 bases in frame from the first base. V is pared back by 0 bases and J by 0 bases, with 17 bases lying between the germline termini. For CDR1 and CDR2, the germline V gene lists LGHNA and YSLEER.